This T cell receptor beta chain was profiled in a study of monozygotic twins with inflammatory bowel disease. This CDR3 is 15 amino acids long. The germline CDR1 and CDR2 sequences are DFQATT and SNEGSKA (reference sequence). Nested PCRs (roughly 16 and 10 cycles, two total) were applied to TCRalpha and TCRbeta cDNA. TCRdb reanalyzed the 5' RACE reads, giving one entry per CDR3 protein sequence and no DNA. This repertoire comprises roughly 100,000 distinct CDR3 sequences; its ten largest clones make up approximately 1.8%. The genes are TRBV20-1 and TRBJ1-1. Sequencing input: blood. The TCR sequence derives from a human donor with ulcerative colitis or Crohn's disease, or a healthy co-twin of an affected twin (not recorded which). The CDR3 loop reads CSAGRISRSPTEAFF.